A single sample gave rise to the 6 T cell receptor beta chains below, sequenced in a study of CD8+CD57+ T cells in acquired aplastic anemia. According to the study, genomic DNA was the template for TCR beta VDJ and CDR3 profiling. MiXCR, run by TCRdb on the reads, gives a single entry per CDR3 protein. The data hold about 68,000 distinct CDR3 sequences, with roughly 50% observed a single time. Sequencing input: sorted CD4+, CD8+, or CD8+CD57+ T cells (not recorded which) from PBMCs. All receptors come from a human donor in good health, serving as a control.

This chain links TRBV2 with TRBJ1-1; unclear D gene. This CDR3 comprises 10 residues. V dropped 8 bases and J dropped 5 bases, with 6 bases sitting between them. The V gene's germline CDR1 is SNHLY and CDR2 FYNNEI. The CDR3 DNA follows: TGTGCCAGCGCTTTTACTGAAGCTTTCTTT. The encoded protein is CASAFTEAFF.

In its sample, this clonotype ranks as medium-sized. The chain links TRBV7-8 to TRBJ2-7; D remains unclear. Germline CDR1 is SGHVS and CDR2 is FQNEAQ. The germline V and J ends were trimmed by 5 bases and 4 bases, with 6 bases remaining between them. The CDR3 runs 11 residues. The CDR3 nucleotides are TGTGCCAGCAGCCCCCGATACGAGCAGTACTTC. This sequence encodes CASSPRYEQYF. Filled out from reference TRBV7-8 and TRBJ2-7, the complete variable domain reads GAGVSQSPRYKVAKRGQDVALRCDPISGHVSLFWYQQALGQGPEFLTYFQNEAQLDKSGLPSDRFFAERPEGSVSTLKIQRTQQEDSAVYLCASSPRYEQYFGPGTRLTVT.

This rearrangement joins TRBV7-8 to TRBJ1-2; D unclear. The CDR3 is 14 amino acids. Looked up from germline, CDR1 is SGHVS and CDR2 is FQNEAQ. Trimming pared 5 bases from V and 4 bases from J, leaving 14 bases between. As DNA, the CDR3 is TGTGCCAGCAGCCTCGAGGGCCGCAGCTATGGCTACACCTTC. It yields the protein CASSLEGRSYGYTF.

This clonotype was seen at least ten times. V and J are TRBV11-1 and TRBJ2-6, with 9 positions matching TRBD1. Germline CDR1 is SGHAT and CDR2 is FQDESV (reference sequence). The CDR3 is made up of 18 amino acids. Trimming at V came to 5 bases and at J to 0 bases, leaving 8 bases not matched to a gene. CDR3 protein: CASSTGQGFTSGANVLTF. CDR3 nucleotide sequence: TGTGCCAGCAGCACGGGACAGGGTTTCACCTCTGGGGCCAACGTCCTGACTTTC.

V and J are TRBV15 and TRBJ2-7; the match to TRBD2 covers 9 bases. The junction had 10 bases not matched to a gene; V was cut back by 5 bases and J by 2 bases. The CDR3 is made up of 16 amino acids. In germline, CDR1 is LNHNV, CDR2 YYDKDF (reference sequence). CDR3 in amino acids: CATSSFSTSGTYEQYF. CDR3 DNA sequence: TGTGCCACCAGCTCTTTCTCGACTAGCGGTACCTACGAGCAGTACTTC.

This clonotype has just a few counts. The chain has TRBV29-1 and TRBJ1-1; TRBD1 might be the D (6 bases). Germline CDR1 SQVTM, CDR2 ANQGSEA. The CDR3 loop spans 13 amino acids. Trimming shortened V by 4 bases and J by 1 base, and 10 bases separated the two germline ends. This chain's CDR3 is CSVAGRGNTEAFF. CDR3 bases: TGCAGCGTTGCCGGCAGGGGGAACACTGAAGCTTTCTTT.